This T cell receptor (beta chain) appears in the sequencing data of a study of blood T cell repertoires in COVID-19 (dated by TCRdb to 2018 to 2020). Study-level background: The collaborator samples originated in the United States, Italy and Spain and spanned the acute and convalescent phases of COVID-19. The prospective study material was composed of cDNA or gDNA derived from T cells, B-cell-depleted T cells, or PBMCs. Subjects who had been exposed to COVID-19, were actively infected with it, or had recovered from it provided the deeply sampled blood TCRbeta repertoires that made up the dataset. The repertoires were released in a freely available public database meant as a resource for research on the immune response to SARS-CoV-2. The samples were drawn from the first 160 participants of the ongoing ImmuneRACE study and from under 1,500 subjects provided by 6 global collaborators. The sample metadata nearly always contained a de-identified subject ID, COVID-19 status, age in years and sex. Where available, HLA class I and class II types were obtained from metadata supplied by the sample provider rather than from assay-based typing. General findings and caveats noted by the study authors: The amount of clinical and demographic metadata varied by source and participant and was provided uncurated.

Each collaborating institution followed its own protocols to collect whole blood in K2EDTA tubes. For TCRbeta analysis, collaborator samples were shipped as frozen whole blood, as isolated PBMCs, or as DNA extracted from either sample type. Remarks on this clone: Its antigen remains unidentified. Base-call qualities are not available, and no considerably larger clone is one nucleotide away.

TCRbeta CDR3 regions were amplified from genomic DNA by means of the immunoSEQ Assay, a bias-controlled multiplex PCR. Per the original workflow: The number of nucleated cells in each sample was estimated from the amplification of reference gene primers within the assay. Sequence reads were collapsed and filtered to measure the absolute abundance of every unique TCRbeta CDR3 rearrangement. For each sample, productive Simpson clonality was calculated by taking the square root of Simpson's diversity index across productive rearrangements. TCRdb mirrors the immuneACCESS table, restricted to in-frame sequences. Some clones are absent from its copies; in checked studies, under half trace to an unresolved V gene, and the reason for the others is unknown. D and trimming come from the DNA, and the V and J calls and clone size come from that table. In this sample the table shows about 140,000 clones, roughly 79% of which occur a single time. Together, the top ten hold over 7.5% of the sample.

The sequencing sample was made of peripheral blood. This clonotype was sampled from a woman aged 60-70 years with active or convalescent COVID-19.

Here the CDR3 is given as CASSSKPGLGGYNEQFF. The nucleotides read TGTGCCAGCAGCTCCAAACCGGGACTAGGGGGCTACAATGAGCAGTTCTTC. Rearrangement joined TRBV7-8 to TRBJ2-1; the central 8 bases match TRBD2. Based on the germline V gene, the CDR1 and CDR2 sequences are SGHVS and FQNEAQ. Its CDR3 holds 17 amino acids, cysteine through phenylalanine. Only the CDR3 part of the read is kept: 51 bases, read in frame from the first base. Unmatched junction bases come to 11, with V trimmed by 4 bases and J by 3 bases.